This TCR beta chain was recovered during a study of CD8+ T cells in alopecia areata. Study-wide background: Donors of skin were C3H/HeJ mice aged roughly 6-13 months with spontaneous alopecia, and recipients were approximately 6-10-week-old female C3H/HeJ mice. The study's findings and limits: Scalp lesions, especially in alopecia totalis/universalis, had higher clonality than normal scalp. Sharing of TCR sequences between patients (possibly for HLA-related reasons) was less clear than in mice. Sequencing of scalp samples also includes resident alphabeta T cells from normal skin.

Extraction and reverse transcription of RNA yielded cDNA as the sequencing template. The repertoire was sequenced with immunoSEQ multiplex PCR; TCRdb's copy has only in-frame clones and lacks some. Observed in the sample are around 290,000 clones, none of them singletons. CD4, CD8alpha, NKG2D, NKG2ACE and other markers guided sorting of pooled cutaneous lymph node cells. With regard to this clone: Its target is not known. The gene names here belong to mouse. The read is 4 residues too short to cover the CDR3 end, so that end is filled in from the germline J gene. Other DNA variants within this sample encode the same CDR3.

The CDR3 is 13 residues long. The germline CDR1 and CDR2 sequences are FNHDT and SITEND (reference sequence). Trimming cost V 2 bases and J 3 bases; bases outside gene matches: 1. Sequenced input: CD4+ T cells sorted from a lymph node. This receptor was taken from a C3H/HeJ mouse with alopecia areata. MHC haplotype of the mouse line: H2-k. This chain joins TRBV19 and TRBJ2-7; TRBD2 aligns across 8 bases. The CDR3 sequence is CASSMGTGYEQYF. CDR3 DNA (partial): TGTGCCAGCAGTATGGGGACTGGCTAT.